This T cell receptor beta chain came from a study of T cell responses to AZD1222 COVID-19 vaccine. Findings of the study overall: Most donors were white British and more were female, and clonal diversity was possibly underestimated.

Of note for this clone: Its specificity is unknown.

Produced via immunoSEQ multiplex PCR; TCRdb's table is partial and in-frame only. The sample has 150,000 to 200,000 clones, about 91% seen once. Samples with a second dose at about 4 or about 12 weeks were pooled together. The CDR3 totals 15 residues. Trimming took off 4 bases at V and 0 bases at J, with 11 bases between the two ends. Germline CDR1 is SGHTS and CDR2 is YDEGEE. The sample consisted of peripheral blood, taken 28 days after the second AZD1222 dose. This receptor was taken from an adult who received the AZD1222 COVID-19 vaccine. The V and J genes are TRBV5-8 and TRBJ1-3; D is undetermined. The CDR3 DNA follows: TGTGCCAGCAGCCCATTTTCGAGCTCTGGAAACACCATATATTTT. It translates to CASSPFSSSGNTIYF. Together with reference TRBV5-8 and TRBJ1-3, the CDR3 gives the full variable domain: EAGVTQSPTHLIKTRGQQATLRCSPISGHTSVYWYQQALGLGLQFLLWYDEGEERNRGNFPPRFSGRQFPNYSSELNVNALELEDSALYLCASSPFSSSGNTIYFGEGSWLTVV.